Reported below is one T cell receptor beta chain. Its antigen is not identified. The CDR3 covers 15 residues. The V gene's germline CDR1 is LNHDA and CDR2 SQIVND (reference sequence). Trimming pared 7 bases from V and 0 bases from J, leaving 10 bases between. The data were taken from a study of T cell responses to AZD1222 COVID-19 vaccine. Findings of the study overall: Only after the peak T cell response were repertoires sampled. Donors were largely white British and mainly female; clonal diversity was possibly underestimated. The study found Spike-specific TCR breadth and depth rose after two AZD1222 doses.

The repertoire was sequenced with immunoSEQ multiplex PCR; TCRdb's copy has only in-frame clones and lacks some. The repertoire holds 42,000 or so clones, around 90% seen once, with 26% in the top ten. V and J are TRBV19 and TRBJ1-6, with D possibly TRBD1 on 5 matching bases. The source is an adult who received the MenACWY meningococcal vaccine as a control. The sample was peripheral blood, taken 28 days after the second dose of the MenACWY control vaccine. CDR3 bases: TGTGCCAGTAAAGGGACGAGCTCCTATAATTCACCCCTCCACTTT. As protein: CASKGTSSYNSPLHF.